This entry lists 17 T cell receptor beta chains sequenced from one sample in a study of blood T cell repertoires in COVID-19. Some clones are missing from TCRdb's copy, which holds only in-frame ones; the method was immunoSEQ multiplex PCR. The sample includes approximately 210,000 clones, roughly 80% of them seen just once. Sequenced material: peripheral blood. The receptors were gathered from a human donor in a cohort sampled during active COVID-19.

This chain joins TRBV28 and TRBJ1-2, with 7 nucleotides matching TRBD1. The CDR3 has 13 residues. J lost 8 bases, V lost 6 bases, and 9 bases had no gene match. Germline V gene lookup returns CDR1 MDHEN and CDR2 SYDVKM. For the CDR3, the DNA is TGTGCCAGCAGCCTCCAACAGGGGCAGGGCTACACCTTC. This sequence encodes CASSLQQGQGYTF.

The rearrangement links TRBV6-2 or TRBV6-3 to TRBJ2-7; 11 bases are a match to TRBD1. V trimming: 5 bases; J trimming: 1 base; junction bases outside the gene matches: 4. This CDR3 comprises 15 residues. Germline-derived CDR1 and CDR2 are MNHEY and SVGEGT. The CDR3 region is CASSKGTGGSYEQYF. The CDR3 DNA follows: TGTGCCAGCAGTAAAGGGACAGGGGGTTCCTACGAGCAGTACTTC.

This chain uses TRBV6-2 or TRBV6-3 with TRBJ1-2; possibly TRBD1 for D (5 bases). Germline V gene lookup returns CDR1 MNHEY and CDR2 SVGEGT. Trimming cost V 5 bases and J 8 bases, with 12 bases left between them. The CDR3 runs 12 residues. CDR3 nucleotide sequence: TGTGCCAGCAGTCCCAGGGTGGAAGGCTACACCTTC. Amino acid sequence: CASSPRVEGYTF.

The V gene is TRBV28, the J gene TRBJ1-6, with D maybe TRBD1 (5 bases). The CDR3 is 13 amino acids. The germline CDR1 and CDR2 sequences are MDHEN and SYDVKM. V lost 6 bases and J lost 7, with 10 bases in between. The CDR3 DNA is TGTGCCAGCAGCCAGGGTGGAAATTCACCCCTCCACTTT. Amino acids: CASSQGGNSPLHF.

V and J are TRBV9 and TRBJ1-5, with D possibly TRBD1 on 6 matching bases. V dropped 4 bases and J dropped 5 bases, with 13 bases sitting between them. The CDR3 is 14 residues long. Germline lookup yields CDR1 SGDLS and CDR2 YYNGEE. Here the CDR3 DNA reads TGTGCCAGCAGCCTCACAGGGTACGATCAGCCCCAGCATTTT. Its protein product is CASSLTGYDQPQHF.

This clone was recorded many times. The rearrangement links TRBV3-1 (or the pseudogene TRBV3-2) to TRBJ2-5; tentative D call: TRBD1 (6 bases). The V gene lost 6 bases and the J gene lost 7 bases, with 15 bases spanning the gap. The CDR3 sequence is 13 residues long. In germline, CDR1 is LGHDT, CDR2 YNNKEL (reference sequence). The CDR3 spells CASSLTRGGTQYF. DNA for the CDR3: TGTGCCAGCAGTCTTACCAGGGGCGGGACCCAGTACTTC.

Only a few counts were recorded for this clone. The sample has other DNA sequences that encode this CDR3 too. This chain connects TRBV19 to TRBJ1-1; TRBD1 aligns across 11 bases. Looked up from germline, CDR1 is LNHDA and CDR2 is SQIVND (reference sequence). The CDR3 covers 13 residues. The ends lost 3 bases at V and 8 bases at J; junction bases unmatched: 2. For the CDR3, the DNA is TGTGCCAGTAGTATCGGGACAGGGGGAGAAGCTTTCTTT. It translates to CASSIGTGGEAFF. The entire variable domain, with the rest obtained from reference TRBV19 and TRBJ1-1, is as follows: DGGITQSPKYLFRKEGQNVTLSCEQNLNHDAMYWYRQDPGQGLRLIYYSQIVNDFQKGDIAEGYSVSREKKESFPLTVTSAQKNPTAFYLCASSIGTGGEAFFGQGTRLTVV.

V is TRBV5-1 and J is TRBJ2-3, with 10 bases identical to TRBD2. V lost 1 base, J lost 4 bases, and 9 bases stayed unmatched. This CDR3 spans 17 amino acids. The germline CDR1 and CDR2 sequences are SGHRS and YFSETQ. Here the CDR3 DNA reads TGCGCCAGCAGCTTGTCGGCTAGCGGGAGTGCGGCAGATACGCAGTATTTT. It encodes CASSLSASGSAADTQYF.

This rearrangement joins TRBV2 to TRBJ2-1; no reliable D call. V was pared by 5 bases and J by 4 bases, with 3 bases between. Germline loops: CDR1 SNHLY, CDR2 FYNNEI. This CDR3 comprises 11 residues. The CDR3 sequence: CASSLYNEQFF. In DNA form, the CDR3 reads TGTGCCAGCAGTCTATACAATGAGCAGTTCTTC.

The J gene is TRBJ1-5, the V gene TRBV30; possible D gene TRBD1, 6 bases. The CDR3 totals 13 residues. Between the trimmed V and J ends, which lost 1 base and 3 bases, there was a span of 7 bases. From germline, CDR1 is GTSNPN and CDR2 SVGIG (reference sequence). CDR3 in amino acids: CAWSAGHNQPQHF. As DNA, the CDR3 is TGTGCCTGGAGTGCGGGACACAATCAGCCCCAGCATTTT.

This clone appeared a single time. CDR3 nucleotide sequence: TGTGCCAGCAGTTACCCGGACAGGGTGGGCGAGCAGTACTTC. It is translated as CASSYPDRVGEQYF. V and J are TRBV2 and TRBJ2-7, with TRBD1 matching over 8 bases. The CDR3 covers 14 residues. J lost 6 bases, V lost 5 bases, and 9 bases had no gene match. The germline gives CDR1 SNHLY, CDR2 FYNNEI.

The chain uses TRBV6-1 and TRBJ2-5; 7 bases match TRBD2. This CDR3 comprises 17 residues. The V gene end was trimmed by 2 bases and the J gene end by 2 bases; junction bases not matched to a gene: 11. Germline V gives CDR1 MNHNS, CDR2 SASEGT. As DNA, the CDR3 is TGTGCCAGCAGTGAAAGCCGAATACTAGCGAGACAAGAGACCCAGTACTTC. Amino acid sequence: CASSESRILARQETQYF.

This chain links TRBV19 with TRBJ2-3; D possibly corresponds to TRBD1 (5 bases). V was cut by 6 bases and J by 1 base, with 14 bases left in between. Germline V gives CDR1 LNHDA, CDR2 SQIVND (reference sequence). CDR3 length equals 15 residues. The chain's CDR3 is CASRGPSEGTDTQYF. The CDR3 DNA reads TGTGCCAGTAGGGGGCCAAGTGAGGGCACAGATACGCAGTATTTT.

The DNA of the CDR3 is TGTGCCAGCAGCTTGTTGAAGGGACAGGTGAGCTCCTACGAGCAGTACTTC. Amino acid sequence: CASSLLKGQVSSYEQYF. The J gene is TRBJ2-7, the V gene TRBV5-8; 8 bases fit TRBD1. Germline CDR1 and CDR2: SGHTS and YDEGEE. V gave up 1 base and J gave up 0 bases; unmatched junction bases: 9. The CDR3 has 17 residues.

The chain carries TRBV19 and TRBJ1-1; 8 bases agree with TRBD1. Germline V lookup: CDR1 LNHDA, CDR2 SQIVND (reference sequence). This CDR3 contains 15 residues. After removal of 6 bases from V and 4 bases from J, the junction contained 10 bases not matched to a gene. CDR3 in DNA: TGTGCCAGTAGCCCTAGGACAGGGAGGCCCACTGAAGCTTTCTTT. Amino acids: CASSPRTGRPTEAFF. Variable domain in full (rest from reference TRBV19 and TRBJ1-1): DGGITQSPKYLFRKEGQNVTLSCEQNLNHDAMYWYRQDPGQGLRLIYYSQIVNDFQKGDIAEGYSVSREKKESFPLTVTSAQKNPTAFYLCASSPRTGRPTEAFFGQGTRLTVV.

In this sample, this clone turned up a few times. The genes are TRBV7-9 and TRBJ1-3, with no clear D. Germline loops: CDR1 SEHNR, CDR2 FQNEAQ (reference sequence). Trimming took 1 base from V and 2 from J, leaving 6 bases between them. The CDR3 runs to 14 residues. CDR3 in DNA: TGTGCCAGCAGCTTAGTACTACCTGGAAACACCATATATTTT. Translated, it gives CASSLVLPGNTIYF. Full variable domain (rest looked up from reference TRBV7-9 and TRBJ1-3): DTGVSQNPRHKITKRGQNVTFRCDPISEHNRLYWYRQTLGQGPEFLTYFQNEAQLEKSRLLSDRFSAERPKGSFSTLEIQRTEQGDSAMYLCASSLVLPGNTIYFGEGSWLTVV.

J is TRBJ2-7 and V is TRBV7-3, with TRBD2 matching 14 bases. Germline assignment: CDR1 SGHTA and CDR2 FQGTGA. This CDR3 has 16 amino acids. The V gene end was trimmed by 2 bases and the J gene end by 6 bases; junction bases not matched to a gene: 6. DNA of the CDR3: TGTGCCAGCAGCTTAGAACCGGGACTAGCGGGAGCCGAGCAGTACTTC. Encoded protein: CASSLEPGLAGAEQYF.